Sequencing of this T cell receptor (beta chain) was carried out in a study of blood T cell repertoires in COVID-19. Study-level information: Sites in the United States, Italy and Spain provided acute and convalescent COVID-19 samples. T cells, B-cell-depleted T cells, or PBMCs supplied cDNA or gDNA.

In this sample, this clone turned up a few times. This CDR3 region has 18 residues. The germline V gene has CDR1 MNHEY and CDR2 SVGEGT. V shed 2 bases, J shed 2 bases, and the junction held 11 bases outside the gene matches. Clones were read by immunoSEQ multiplex PCR, and TCRdb kept only the in-frame ones, dropping some. There are some 250,000 clones in the sample; about 68% occur only once, and about 3% lies in the top ten. The receptor comes from a woman older than 75 with acute or convalescent COVID-19. The source material was peripheral blood. The genes are TRBV6-2 or TRBV6-3 and TRBJ2-3; 9 bases fit TRBD2. CDR3 region: CASSYRTGAGGPTDTQYF. CDR3 coding DNA: TGTGCCAGCAGTTACAGGACGGGCGCGGGAGGGCCCACAGATACGCAGTATTTT.